The text below deals with one T cell receptor (beta chain). This clonotype occurred a few times. The target of this receptor is not known. No base qualities exist here, and no much larger clone lies one base off it. From the cysteine up to the phenylalanine, the CDR3 has a length of 15 residues. Only the CDR3 part of the read is kept: 45 bases, read in frame from the first base. The germline V end is reduced by 2 bases and the J end by 4 bases; junction bases left unmatched: 3. The germline V gene specifies SGHTA as CDR1 and FQGTGA as CDR2. This sample was included in a study of regulatory T cells in long-lasting Graves disease (dated by TCRdb to the early 2020s). About the study as a whole: Persistent Graves' disease was defined as antithyroid drug treatment for over 5 years with persistently positive TSH receptor autoantibodies. This study used TCR sequencing and RNA sequencing of peripheral blood to compare persistent Graves' disease patients against newly diagnosed Graves' disease patients. The study was registered as a clinical trial and conducted in China. A total of about 35 samples underwent TCR sequencing: some 13 from persistent and approximately 20 from newly diagnosed Graves' disease patients. In the clinical cohort, patients with persistent Graves' disease had used antithyroid drugs for an average of about 9.3 years. Study-level results and caveats: The authors acknowledged the small sample size as a limitation that may reduce accuracy. Persistent patients shared more public clonotypes among themselves (around 2,700) than newly diagnosed patients did (approximately 970). Persistent disease showed preferential use of TRBV28, TRBJ1-2 and TRBJ2-5, whereas newly diagnosed disease favored TRBV20-1 and TRBJ2-1. Sequencing and analysis were restricted to the TCR beta chain. Only peripheral blood was studied, because thyroid tissue, the primary lesion, was inaccessible. Compared with newly diagnosed patients, persistent Graves' disease patients had lower TCR Shannon entropy and fewer highly expanded clones, which suggests clonal expansion.

The sample's time point label is to be understood as: persistent/refractory GD, antithyroid drugs over 5 years with positive TRAb. For both TCR sequencing and RNA sequencing, RNA was extracted from PBMCs in TRIzol. The diagnosis of Graves' disease followed American Thyroid Association guidelines. The patients came from an endocrinology department in Xi'an, China. From each patient, approximately 10 milliliters of peripheral blood was collected into an EDTA anticoagulant tube. Ficoll Paque Plus density gradient separation was used to isolate PBMCs, and no further T cell sorting was performed. An Agilent 2100 Bioanalyzer and agarose gel were used to assess RNA quality, and a NanoDrop 2000 was used to measure RNA concentration. Library creation used multiplex PCR. Sequencing relied on an Illumina HiSeq 4000. TCR beta libraries were built with iRepertoire HTBI primers and Arm-PCR amplification of CDR3 regions. PCR products were gel purified before sequencing. The published analysis was carried out like this. Gene usage analysis of CDR3 amino acid clonotypes relied on the approximately 62 TRBV and 14 TRBJ segments identified across samples. COPE and FqMerger were used to merge filtered high-quality paired reads into contigs. Contigs were aligned with BLAST to IMGT TRBV, TRBD and TRBJ reference genes, and CDR3 was defined per IMGT. Highly expanded clones were defined as clonotypes with a frequency above 0.1%. Shannon entropy was used to measure repertoire diversity, and the Gini coefficient was used to measure V-J evenness. A clonotype was considered public if more than one individual shared it. The raw public reads went through TCRdb reprocessing: fastp at Q25, MiXCR clone calling, in-frame beta chains kept. Each CDR3 protein gets just one entry, which takes the most common genes and DNA from the rows behind it. TCRdb assigned the V and J calls; the authors' analysis was not used. A total of around 400,000 distinct CDR3 sequences appear in this sample, approximately 22% of them only once. Approximately 15% of the sample lies in the top ten.

In this chain, TRBV7-3 is recombined with TRBJ2-1, and 9 junction bases match TRBD1. The origin of this receptor is a female donor with Graves disease. Source: peripheral blood mononuclear cells (PBMCs), taken when the disease was refractory, from a patient treated with antithyroid drugs. The DNA is as follows: TGTGCCAGCAGCTTAGACAGGGGGTTGTACAATGAGCAGTTCTTC. Its product reads: CASSLDRGLYNEQFF.